This entry is about one TCR beta chain. CDR3 size: 17 residues. Trimming took 4 bases from V and 5 from J; bases not matched to a gene: 14. The V gene's germline CDR1 is SGHDN and CDR2 FVKESK. The record originates from a study of cytomegalovirus exposure and HLA in healthy donors. The PCR used 60 Vbeta and 13 Jbeta primers. The repertoire was sequenced with immunoSEQ multiplex PCR; TCRdb's copy has only in-frame clones and lacks some. Here the sample spans approximately 90,000 clones, about 85% being singletons. The genes are TRBV14 and TRBJ2-5; 9 bases align to TRBD2. The TCR was taken from a man between 35 and 55 years old in good health and CMV-seropositive. Sequenced sample: PBMCs. The CDR3 loop is CASSRGRRGGLWETQYF. The CDR3 coding sequence is TGTGCCAGCAGCCGTGGTAGGCGGGGGGGCCTCTGGGAGACCCAGTACTTC.